This TCR beta chain was retrieved from a study of OX40 agonist ivuxolimab in advanced cancers. V shed 7 bases and J 3 bases; nucleotides not matched to a gene: 7. CDR1 and CDR2 (germline): MNHNY, SVGAGI (reference sequence). The CDR3 loop spans 14 amino acids. Study conclusions and caveats: It was also the case that some nonresponders had low normalized T-cell clonal expansion. Clonal expansion by week 6 occurred in CD4+ and CD8+ blood T cells (at 0.1 to 3.0 mg/kg). Determination of antigen specificity was not performed for the expanded peripheral T cells.

About this clone: The antigen remains unidentified.

Produced via immunoSEQ multiplex PCR; TCRdb's table is partial and in-frame only. The sample lists 45,000 to 60,000 clones; about 76% were seen once. The material was CD4+ or CD8+ T cells sorted from blood, obtained in a trial of the OX40 agonist ivuxolimab. The sequence was obtained from an adult with an advanced solid tumor such as melanoma, head and neck, liver or kidney cancer. This sequence joins TRBV6-6 and TRBJ1-2; 8 bases are a match to TRBD1. CDR3 sequence: CASIPAGGDYGYTF. The CDR3 DNA is TGTGCCAGCATCCCGGCAGGGGGCGACTATGGCTACACCTTC.